A selection of T cell receptor beta chains follows, all from one sample in a study of blood T cell repertoires in COVID-19. Clones were sequenced by immunoSEQ multiplex PCR, and TCRdb holds only the in-frame ones, with some missing. The data contain around 36,000 clones, more than 70% of them singletons. The specimen was peripheral blood. The receptors were sampled from a man in his 60s with acute or convalescent COVID-19. CDR3s leave out the opening cysteine and the closing phenylalanine or tryptophan.

j_call | v_call | cdr3_aa
TRBJ2-3 | TRBV11-2 | ASEVSGTQY
TRBJ2-1 | TRBV7-2 | ASSLLAGSYNEQF
TRBJ2-7 | TRBV7-6 | ASSPKQGGGSYEQY
TRBJ1-2 | TRBV7-2 | ASSLVRTGGGNGYT
TRBJ2-5 | TRBV3-1/TRBV3-2 | ASSQVDPGVGGTQY
TRBJ2-1 | TRBV6-2/TRBV6-3 | ASSYGLAGEVI
TRBJ2-3 | TRBV6-2/TRBV6-3 | ASSYGMGSGASGEGDTQY
TRBJ2-3 | TRBV4-3 | ASSPGTSGVTDTQY
TRBJ2-1 | TRBV10-3 | AISEPGTPNKRNEQF
TRBJ2-7 | TRBV5-4 | ASSLVTGDEQY
TRBJ2-1 | TRBV4-2 | ASSQPAGTSGGTYNEQF
TRBJ1-3 | TRBV18 | ASSPDRNGNTIY